The entry below gives a single T cell receptor beta chain sequence along with its context. At least ten counts were recorded for this clonotype. The antigen it recognizes is unknown. Base qualities are not provided; no much larger clone lies one nucleotide away. This entry is derived from a study of regulatory T cells in long-lasting Graves disease (dated by TCRdb to 2020 to 2022). About the study as a whole: Persistent Graves' disease was defined as antithyroid drug treatment for over 5 years with persistently positive TSH receptor autoantibodies. This study used TCR sequencing and RNA sequencing of peripheral blood to compare persistent Graves' disease patients against newly diagnosed Graves' disease patients. The study was conducted in China and was registered as a clinical trial. A total of roughly 35 samples underwent TCR sequencing: some 13 from persistent and some 20 from newly diagnosed Graves' disease patients. Persistent Graves' disease patients in the clinical cohort had taken antithyroid drugs for roughly ten years on average.

The time point label, as the study defines it: persistent/refractory GD, antithyroid drugs over 5 years with positive TRAb. For both TCR sequencing and RNA sequencing, RNA was extracted from PBMCs using TRIzol. Graves' disease was diagnosed according to American Thyroid Association guidelines. Recruitment of patients was carried out at an endocrinology department in Xi'an, China. From each patient, about 9.7 milliliters of peripheral blood was collected into an EDTA anticoagulant tube. Ficoll Paque Plus density gradient separation was used to isolate PBMCs, and no additional T cell sorting was done. An Agilent 2100 Bioanalyzer and agarose gel were used to assess RNA quality, and a NanoDrop 2000 was used to measure RNA concentration. Libraries were made using multiplex PCR. This sample was sequenced with an Illumina HiSeq 4000. TCR beta libraries were built with iRepertoire HTBI primers and Arm-PCR amplification of CDR3 regions. Gel purification was performed on PCR products prior to sequencing. Per the source publication's procedure: Gene usage analysis of CDR3 amino acid clonotypes relied on the approximately 60 TRBV and about 15 TRBJ segments identified across samples. COPE and FqMerger were used to merge filtered high-quality paired reads into contigs. BLAST was used to align contigs to IMGT TRBV, TRBD and TRBJ reference genes, with CDR3 defined following IMGT. Any clonotype with a frequency above 0.1% was classified as a highly expanded clone. Repertoire diversity was measured by Shannon entropy, and V-J evenness by the Gini coefficient. A clonotype was considered public if more than one individual shared it. TCRdb cleaned the public reads at Q25 with fastp, built clones with MiXCR and kept in-frame beta chains. Each CDR3 protein gets just one entry, which takes the most common genes and DNA from the rows behind it. What appears here as the V and J calls and clone size reflects TCRdb's work, not the paper's. Present in this sample are about 470,000 distinct CDR3 sequences, about 20% of which were seen just once. Under 9% of the sample belongs to the ten largest clones.

The investigation overall reported the following: Sequencing and analysis were restricted to the TCR beta chain. Peripheral blood alone was examined, since thyroid tissue, which constituted the primary lesion, could not be accessed. Lower TCR Shannon entropy and fewer highly expanded clones were observed in persistent Graves' disease patients than in newly diagnosed patients, which suggested clonal expansion. More public clonotypes were shared among persistent patients (roughly 2,700) than among newly diagnosed patients (966). TRBV28, TRBJ1-2 and TRBJ2-5 were preferentially used in persistent disease, while TRBV20-1 and TRBJ2-1 were favored in newly diagnosed disease. The authors acknowledged the small sample size as a limitation that may reduce accuracy.

Including cysteine and phenylalanine, the CDR3 has 12 amino acids. This entry keeps only the CDR3 DNA: 36 bases, framed from base 1. Taken from the germline V gene (reference sequence), the CDR1 and CDR2 loops are GTSNPN and SVGIG. Trimming removed 4 bases from V and 4 bases from J, leaving 10 bases between the germline ends. The chain is assembled from TRBV30 and TRBJ1-1; the best D guess is TRBD1, with 6 bases matching. The source material was peripheral blood mononuclear cells (PBMCs), sampled when the disease was refractory, from a patient treated with antithyroid drugs. This receptor was identified in a female donor with Graves disease. The DNA is as follows: TGTGCCTGGACGAACAGGGCCACTGAAGCTTTCTTT. It specifies CAWTNRATEAFF. Joined to the reference TRBV30 and TRBJ1-1 proteins, this CDR3 gives the full variable domain: SQTIHQWPATLVQPVGSPLSLECTVEGTSNPNLYWYRQAAGRGLQLLFYSVGIGQISSEVPQNLSASRPQDRQFILSSKKLLLSDSGFYLCAWTNRATEAFFGQGTRLTVV.